This TCR beta chain was sequenced in a study of blood T cell repertoires in COVID-19. Study as a whole: Acute and convalescent COVID-19 samples came from the United States, Italy and Spain.

Per the original data handling: Reference gene primer amplification in the assay estimated nucleated cell counts. TCRdb's table, derived via immunoSEQ multiplex PCR, lists solely in-frame clones and lacks some. For V, J and clone size, that table is used; D and trimming come from the DNA. The table lists approximately 300,000 clones, roughly 90% of them singletons, with approximately 6.5% in the top ten. Germline assignment: CDR1 SEHNR and CDR2 FQNEAQ (reference sequence). This CDR3 has 14 amino acids. V was shortened by 5 bases and J by 5 bases, with 15 bases between the two germline ends. The chain couples TRBV7-9 to TRBJ1-1, with D possibly TRBD1 on 6 matching bases. Material: peripheral blood. The receptor was derived from a man between 18 and 35 years old who had recovered from COVID-19. The CDR3 DNA reads TGTGCCAGCAGCGCGGACAGAGCAACAACTGAAGCTTTCTTT. It yields the protein CASSADRATTEAFF. Full variable domain (rest looked up from reference TRBV7-9 and TRBJ1-1): DTGVSQNPRHKITKRGQNVTFRCDPISEHNRLYWYRQTLGQGPEFLTYFQNEAQLEKSRLLSDRFSAERPKGSFSTLEIQRTEQGDSAMYLCASSADRATTEAFFGQGTRLTVV.